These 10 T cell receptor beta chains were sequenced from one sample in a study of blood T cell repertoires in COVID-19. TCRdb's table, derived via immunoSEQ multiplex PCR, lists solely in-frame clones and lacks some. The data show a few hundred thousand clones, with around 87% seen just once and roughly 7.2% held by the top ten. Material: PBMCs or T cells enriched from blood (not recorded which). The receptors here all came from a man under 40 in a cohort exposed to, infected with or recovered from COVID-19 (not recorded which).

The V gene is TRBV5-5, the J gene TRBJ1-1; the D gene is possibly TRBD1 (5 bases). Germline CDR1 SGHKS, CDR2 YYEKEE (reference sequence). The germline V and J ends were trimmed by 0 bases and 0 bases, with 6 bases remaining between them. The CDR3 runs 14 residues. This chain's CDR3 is CASSLDRMNTEAFF. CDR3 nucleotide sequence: TGTGCCAGCAGCTTGGACAGGATGAACACTGAAGCTTTCTTT.

CDR3 DNA: TGCGCCAGCAGGGGACTAGCGGGGGGCCCAGACGCTAATGAGCAGTTCTTC. Translated, it gives CASRGLAGGPDANEQFF. The chain carries TRBV10-2 and TRBJ2-1; 15 bases agree with TRBD2. Unmatched junction bases numbered 10, after V lost 6 bases and J lost 7 bases. The germline gives CDR1 WSHSY, CDR2 SAAADI. The length of the CDR3 is 17 residues.

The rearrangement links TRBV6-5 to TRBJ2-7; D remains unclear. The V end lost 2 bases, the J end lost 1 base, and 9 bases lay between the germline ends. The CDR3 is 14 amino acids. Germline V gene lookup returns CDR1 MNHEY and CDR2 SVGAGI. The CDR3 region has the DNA TGTGCCAGCAGTTACGGGCCCACTTCCTACGAGCAGTACTTC. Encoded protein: CASSYGPTSYEQYF.

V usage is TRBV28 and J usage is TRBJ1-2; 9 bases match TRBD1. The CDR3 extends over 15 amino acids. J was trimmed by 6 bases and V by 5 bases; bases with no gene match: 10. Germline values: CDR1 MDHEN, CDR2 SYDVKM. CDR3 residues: CASSTRDRVYNGYTF. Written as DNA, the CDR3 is TGTGCCAGCAGTACCCGGGACAGGGTGTATAATGGCTACACCTTC.

The CDR3 here is CASSFLGQGVLLNTEAFF. The CDR3 DNA reads as TGCGCCAGCAGCTTCCTTGGACAGGGGGTTCTGCTGAACACTGAAGCTTTCTTT. The chain has TRBV5-1 and TRBJ1-1; TRBD1 agrees at 10 bases. The V and J ends lost 2 bases and 0 bases, in that order; junction bases with no gene match: 10. CDR3 size: 18 residues. Germline CDR1 reads SGHRS; CDR2 reads YFSETQ. The full variable domain, with the rest looked up from reference TRBV5-1 and TRBJ1-1, is KAGVTQTPRYLIKTRGQQVTLSCSPISGHRSVSWYQQTPGQGLQFLFEYFSETQRNKGNFPGRFSGRQFSNSRSEMNVSTLELGDSALYLCASSFLGQGVLLNTEAFFGQGTRLTVV.

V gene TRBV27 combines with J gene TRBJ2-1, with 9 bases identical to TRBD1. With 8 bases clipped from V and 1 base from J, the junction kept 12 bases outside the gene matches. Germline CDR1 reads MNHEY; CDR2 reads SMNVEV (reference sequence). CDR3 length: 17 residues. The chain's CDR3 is CASGTDTGGPSYNEQFF. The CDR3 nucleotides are TGTGCCAGCGGAACTGACACAGGGGGCCCATCCTACAATGAGCAGTTCTTC.

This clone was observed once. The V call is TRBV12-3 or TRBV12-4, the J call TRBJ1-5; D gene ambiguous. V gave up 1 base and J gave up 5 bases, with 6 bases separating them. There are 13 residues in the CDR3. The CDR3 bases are TGTGCCAGCAGTTTAGTGGACTATCAGCCCCAGCATTTT. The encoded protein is CASSLVDYQPQHF.

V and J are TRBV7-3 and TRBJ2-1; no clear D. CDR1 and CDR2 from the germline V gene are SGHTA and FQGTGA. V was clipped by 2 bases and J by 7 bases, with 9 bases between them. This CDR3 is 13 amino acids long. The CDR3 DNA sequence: TGTGCCAGCAGCTTAGTCCTGAGTAATGAGCAGTTCTTC. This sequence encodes CASSLVLSNEQFF.

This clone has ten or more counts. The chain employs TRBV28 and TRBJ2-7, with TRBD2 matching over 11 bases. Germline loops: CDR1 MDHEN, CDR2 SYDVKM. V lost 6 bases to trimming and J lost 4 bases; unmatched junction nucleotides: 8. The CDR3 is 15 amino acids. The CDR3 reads CASRPGGTSGYEQYF. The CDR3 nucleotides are TGTGCCAGCAGACCGGGAGGGACTAGCGGTTACGAGCAGTACTTC.

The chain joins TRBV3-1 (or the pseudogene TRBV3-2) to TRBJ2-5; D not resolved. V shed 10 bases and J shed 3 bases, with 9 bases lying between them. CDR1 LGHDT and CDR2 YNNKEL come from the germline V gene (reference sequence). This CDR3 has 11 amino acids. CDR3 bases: TGTGCCACCACACAAGAAGAGACCCAGTACTTC. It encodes CATTQEETQYF.